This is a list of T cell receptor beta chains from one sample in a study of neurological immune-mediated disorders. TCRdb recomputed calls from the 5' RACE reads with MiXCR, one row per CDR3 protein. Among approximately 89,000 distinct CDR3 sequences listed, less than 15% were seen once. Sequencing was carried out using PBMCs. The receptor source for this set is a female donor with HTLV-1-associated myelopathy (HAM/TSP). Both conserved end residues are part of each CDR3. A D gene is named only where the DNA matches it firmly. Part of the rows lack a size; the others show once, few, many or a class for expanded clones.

CDR3 DNA: TGTGCCAGCAGCTTACTTCGGGGGGAGACCCAGTACTTC
CDR3 protein: CASSLLRGETQYF
V gene: TRBV11-1
CDR3 length: 13
J gene: TRBJ2-5
clone size: many
D gene: NA

CDR3 DNA: TGTGCCAGCAGCTTATTCCCAACCGGGGGCCCGATGAGGCAGTACTTC
CDR3 protein: CASSLFPTGGPMRQYF
V gene: TRBV11-1
CDR3 length: 16
J gene: TRBJ2-7
clone size: many
D gene: NA

CDR3 DNA: TGCGCCAGCAGCGACTCCGACGAGCAGTACTTC
CDR3 protein: CASSDSDEQYF
V gene: TRBV5-1
CDR3 length: 11
J gene: TRBJ2-7
clone size: NA
D gene: NA

CDR3 DNA: TGTGCCAGCAGCCAAGATTACAATGAGCAGTTCTTC
CDR3 protein: CASSQDYNEQFF
V gene: TRBV4-2
CDR3 length: 12
J gene: TRBJ2-1
clone size: many
D gene: NA

CDR3 DNA: TGTGCCAGCAGCCAGAATACCGGGACAGGGGGTACAGATACGCAGTATTTT
CDR3 protein: CASSQNTGTGGTDTQYF
V gene: TRBV4-2
CDR3 length: 17
J gene: TRBJ2-3
clone size: many
D gene: TRBD1

CDR3 DNA: TGTGCCAGCAGCCAAGATTCCCTAGCGGGGGGGCTTATAACAGATACGCAGTATTTT
CDR3 protein: CASSQDSLAGGLITDTQYF
V gene: TRBV3-1
CDR3 length: 19
J gene: TRBJ2-3
clone size: many
D gene: TRBD2

CDR3 DNA: TGTGCCAGCAGTGAACGGCACAGGGAGTATTCACCCCTCCACTTT
CDR3 protein: CASSERHREYSPLHF
V gene: TRBV2
CDR3 length: 15
J gene: TRBJ1-6
clone size: few
D gene: NA

CDR3 DNA: TGTGCCACCAGTGATCCGGGACAGAGCTCCTACAATGAGCAGTTCTTC
CDR3 protein: CATSDPGQSSYNEQFF
V gene: TRBV24-1
CDR3 length: 16
J gene: TRBJ2-1
clone size: few
D gene: TRBD1

CDR3 DNA: TGCGCCAGCAGCTACCTCCCCCCTGGCAGTGTCTCCTACAATGAGCAGTTCTTC
CDR3 protein: CASSYLPPGSVSYNEQFF
V gene: TRBV5-1
CDR3 length: 18
J gene: TRBJ2-1
clone size: few
D gene: NA

CDR3 DNA: TGCGCCAGCAGCTGGGGAGGGGGGGCCGGAAATGAGCAGTTCTTC
CDR3 protein: CASSWGGGAGNEQFF
V gene: TRBV5-1
CDR3 length: 15
J gene: TRBJ2-1
clone size: many
D gene: NA

CDR3 DNA: TGCAGTGCCAACAGGGGGGAAGATAGCTACGAGCAGTACTTC
CDR3 protein: CSANRGEDSYEQYF
V gene: TRBV20-1
CDR3 length: 14
J gene: TRBJ2-7
clone size: many
D gene: TRBD1

CDR3 DNA: TGCGCCAGCAGCTCAGGGGGCACTGAAGCTTTCTTT
CDR3 protein: CASSSGGTEAFF
V gene: TRBV5-1
CDR3 length: 12
J gene: TRBJ1-1
clone size: many
D gene: TRBD1

CDR3 DNA: TGCAGTGCTGGGGGGGCAGGAAACTATGGCTACACCTTC
CDR3 protein: CSAGGAGNYGYTF
V gene: TRBV20-1
CDR3 length: 13
J gene: TRBJ1-2
clone size: NA
D gene: NA

CDR3 DNA: TGTGCCAGCAGTTATCGGGACCGTCGCGACGAGCAGTACTTC
CDR3 protein: CASSYRDRRDEQYF
V gene: TRBV28
CDR3 length: 14
J gene: TRBJ2-7
clone size: many
D gene: NA

CDR3 DNA: TGTGCCAGCAGTGTGACAGGTTCTGGGGCCAACGTCCTGACTTTC
CDR3 protein: CASSVTGSGANVLTF
V gene: TRBV27
CDR3 length: 15
J gene: TRBJ2-6
clone size: many
D gene: NA

CDR3 DNA: TGTGCCAGCAGTTTAGAAATGGTCGGCCTCCTTAGCTCCTATAATTCACCCCTCCACTTT
CDR3 protein: CASSLEMVGLLSSYNSPLHF
V gene: TRBV28
CDR3 length: 20
J gene: TRBJ1-6
clone size: few
D gene: NA

CDR3 DNA: TGTGCCAGCATACACAGCGGGGCCTGGGGGGAGACCCAGTACTTC
CDR3 protein: CASIHSGAWGETQYF
V gene: TRBV6-6
CDR3 length: 15
J gene: TRBJ2-5
clone size: many
D gene: TRBD2

CDR3 DNA: TGCGCCAGCAGTTCCGGGACTAGCGGTAATGAGCAGTTCTTC
CDR3 protein: CASSSGTSGNEQFF
V gene: TRBV5-1
CDR3 length: 14
J gene: TRBJ2-1
clone size: many
D gene: TRBD2

CDR3 DNA: TGTGCCATCGGACTAGCGGGGGGGTATCGCTCCTACAATGAGCAGTTCTTC
CDR3 protein: CAIGLAGGYRSYNEQFF
V gene: TRBV10-3
CDR3 length: 17
J gene: TRBJ2-1
clone size: many
D gene: TRBD2

CDR3 DNA: TGTGCCAGCAGCCTGCCTGGCAGGGCCTATGGCTACACCTTC
CDR3 protein: CASSLPGRAYGYTF
V gene: TRBV16
CDR3 length: 14
J gene: TRBJ1-2
clone size: few
D gene: NA

CDR3 DNA: TGTGCCAGCAACCCGGTCCGGACAGGAACCTACGAGCAGTACTTC
CDR3 protein: CASNPVRTGTYEQYF
V gene: TRBV5-6
CDR3 length: 15
J gene: TRBJ2-7
clone size: once
D gene: TRBD1

CDR3 DNA: TGTGCCAGCAGCTTGAGAGGGGGCCCCACCGGGGAGCTGTTTTTT
CDR3 protein: CASSLRGGPTGELFF
V gene: TRBV5-4
CDR3 length: 15
J gene: TRBJ2-2
clone size: many
D gene: TRBD1

CDR3 DNA: TGCAGTGCAAAGCGAGCGGGGTATGCGCAGTTCTTC
CDR3 protein: CSAKRAGYAQFF
V gene: TRBV20-1
CDR3 length: 12
J gene: TRBJ2-1
clone size: many
D gene: TRBD2

CDR3 DNA: TGCAGCGTTGAAGGGGGGGGACTAGCGGACCTCTCCTACAATGAGCAGTTCTTC
CDR3 protein: CSVEGGGLADLSYNEQFF
V gene: TRBV29-1
CDR3 length: 18
J gene: TRBJ2-1
clone size: many
D gene: TRBD2

CDR3 DNA: TGTGCCAGCAGGCCAGGGGGCGCAGGGAGAAAGCAGTTCTTC
CDR3 protein: CASRPGGAGRKQFF
V gene: TRBV11-2
CDR3 length: 14
J gene: TRBJ2-1
clone size: many
D gene: TRBD1

CDR3 DNA: TGTGCCAGCAGAGGCCCTCATCTAGCTGGCCCCGGGGAGCTGTTTTTT
CDR3 protein: CASRGPHLAGPGELFF
V gene: TRBV3-1
CDR3 length: 16
J gene: TRBJ2-2
clone size: many
D gene: NA

CDR3 DNA: TGTGCCAGCACGAGACAGGGCCCCTACGAGCAGTACTTC
CDR3 protein: CASTRQGPYEQYF
V gene: TRBV28
CDR3 length: 13
J gene: TRBJ2-7
clone size: many
D gene: TRBD1

CDR3 DNA: TGTGCCAGCTCCGAAGGACAGGGGGCCTACAATGAGCAGTTCTTC
CDR3 protein: CASSEGQGAYNEQFF
V gene: TRBV5-6
CDR3 length: 15
J gene: TRBJ2-1
clone size: many
D gene: TRBD1

CDR3 DNA: TGCGCCAGCAGCCAAGGAGTGTGGGGGCGTCCAGATACGCAGTATTTT
CDR3 protein: CASSQGVWGRPDTQYF
V gene: TRBV4-1
CDR3 length: 16
J gene: TRBJ2-3
clone size: many
D gene: NA

CDR3 DNA: TGCAGTGCAACCTTCGGACAGCAGAACACTGAAGCTTTCTTT
CDR3 protein: CSATFGQQNTEAFF
V gene: TRBV20-1
CDR3 length: 14
J gene: TRBJ1-1
clone size: many
D gene: NA

CDR3 DNA: TGTGCCAGCTCACACCGGGACAGGGAAGGCAATGAGCAGTTCTTC
CDR3 protein: CASSHRDREGNEQFF
V gene: TRBV18
CDR3 length: 15
J gene: TRBJ2-1
clone size: NA
D gene: TRBD1

CDR3 DNA: TGCAGTGCCAGGGGATCGGGCTCTGGAAACACCATATATTTT
CDR3 protein: CSARGSGSGNTIYF
V gene: TRBV20-1
CDR3 length: 14
J gene: TRBJ1-3
clone size: many
D gene: NA

CDR3 DNA: TGTGCCTTCTCCAGGTACAATGAGCAGTTCTTC
CDR3 protein: CAFSRYNEQFF
V gene: TRBV2
CDR3 length: 11
J gene: TRBJ2-1
clone size: many
D gene: NA

CDR3 DNA: TGTGCCAGCAGTTTGACAGGACTAACCTCTGGGGCCAACGTCCTGACTTTC
CDR3 protein: CASSLTGLTSGANVLTF
V gene: TRBV28
CDR3 length: 17
J gene: TRBJ2-6
clone size: many
D gene: NA

CDR3 DNA: TGCAGCGTTGCCGACAGGATTAATCAGCCCCAGCATTTT
CDR3 protein: CSVADRINQPQHF
V gene: TRBV29-1
CDR3 length: 13
J gene: TRBJ1-5
clone size: many
D gene: NA

CDR3 DNA: TGTGCCAGCAGTAGAGGACAGGGAGGGGACACAGATACGCAGTATTTT
CDR3 protein: CASSRGQGGDTDTQYF
V gene: TRBV2
CDR3 length: 16
J gene: TRBJ2-3
clone size: NA
D gene: NA

CDR3 DNA: TGTGCCACGGCCCGGACTAGCGGCACAGATACGCAGTATTTT
CDR3 protein: CATARTSGTDTQYF
V gene: TRBV2
CDR3 length: 14
J gene: TRBJ2-3
clone size: many
D gene: TRBD2

CDR3 DNA: TGCAGTGCTAGAGGAGGGGGAGGAGAGCGGTATTACAATGAGCAGTTCTTC
CDR3 protein: CSARGGGGERYYNEQFF
V gene: TRBV20-1
CDR3 length: 17
J gene: TRBJ2-1
clone size: many
D gene: NA

CDR3 DNA: TGTGCCAGCAGTACCGGGACAGGGTCAGAGACCCAGTACTTC
CDR3 protein: CASSTGTGSETQYF
V gene: TRBV7-3
CDR3 length: 14
J gene: TRBJ2-5
clone size: many
D gene: TRBD1

CDR3 DNA: TGTGCCAGCAGTTCTCCGATTTACAGGGGGAATTTGAACATCTCTGGGGCCAACGTCCTGACTTTC
CDR3 protein: CASSSPIYRGNLNISGANVLTF
V gene: TRBV28
CDR3 length: 22
J gene: TRBJ2-6
clone size: many
D gene: TRBD1

CDR3 DNA: TGTGCCACCAGTGATCCGATGCGACAGAGCACAGATACGCAGTATTTT
CDR3 protein: CATSDPMRQSTDTQYF
V gene: TRBV24-1
CDR3 length: 16
J gene: TRBJ2-3
clone size: many
D gene: NA

CDR3 DNA: TGTGCCAGCAGCCGCGGACAGTACACTGAAGCTTTCTTT
CDR3 protein: CASSRGQYTEAFF
V gene: TRBV7-6
CDR3 length: 13
J gene: TRBJ1-1
clone size: many
D gene: NA

CDR3 DNA: TGTGCCAGCAGCCAAGAGGACAGGGGGGCCAATCAGCCCCAGCATTTT
CDR3 protein: CASSQEDRGANQPQHF
V gene: TRBV4-2
CDR3 length: 16
J gene: TRBJ1-5
clone size: many
D gene: TRBD1

CDR3 DNA: TGCGCCAGCAGCTTGGCCAGGGAAGAGACCCAGTACTTC
CDR3 protein: CASSLAREETQYF
V gene: TRBV5-1
CDR3 length: 13
J gene: TRBJ2-5
clone size: many
D gene: NA

CDR3 DNA: TGTGCCAGCAGTGGAATTATGGGCCTGACTAGCGGGGGGGAAGGGGGTTACAATGAGCAGTTCTTC
CDR3 protein: CASSGIMGLTSGGEGGYNEQFF
V gene: TRBV2
CDR3 length: 22
J gene: TRBJ2-1
clone size: many
D gene: TRBD2

CDR3 DNA: TGTGCCAGCAGTTATGCAGGGAAAGAGACCCAGTACTTC
CDR3 protein: CASSYAGKETQYF
V gene: TRBV6-2/TRBV6-3
CDR3 length: 13
J gene: TRBJ2-5
clone size: many
D gene: NA

CDR3 DNA: TGCGCCTTGAATAGAGATCAGCCCCAGCATTTT
CDR3 protein: CALNRDQPQHF
V gene: TRBV4-1
CDR3 length: 11
J gene: TRBJ1-5
clone size: NA
D gene: NA

CDR3 DNA: TGCAGTGCTAGAGGGACAGAATTTTCTGAGCAGTTCTTC
CDR3 protein: CSARGTEFSEQFF
V gene: TRBV20-1
CDR3 length: 13
J gene: TRBJ2-1
clone size: many
D gene: NA